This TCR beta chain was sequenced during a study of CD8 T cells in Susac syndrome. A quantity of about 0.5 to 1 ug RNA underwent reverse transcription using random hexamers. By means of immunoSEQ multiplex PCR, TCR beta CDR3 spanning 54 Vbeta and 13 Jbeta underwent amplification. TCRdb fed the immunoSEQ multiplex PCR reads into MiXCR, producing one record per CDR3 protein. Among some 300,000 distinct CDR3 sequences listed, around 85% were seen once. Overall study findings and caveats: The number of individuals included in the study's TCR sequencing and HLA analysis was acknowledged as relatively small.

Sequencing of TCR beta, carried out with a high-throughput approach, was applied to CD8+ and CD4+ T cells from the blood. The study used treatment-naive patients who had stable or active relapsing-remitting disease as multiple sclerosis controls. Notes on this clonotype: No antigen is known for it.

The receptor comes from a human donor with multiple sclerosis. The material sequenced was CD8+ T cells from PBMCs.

In DNA form, the CDR3 reads TGTGCCAGCAGCCCCACCCCGGGGGCAGAAGGCTACACCTTC. Amino acids: CASSPTPGAEGYTF. The rearrangement joins TRBV12-3 or TRBV12-4 to TRBJ1-2, with D maybe TRBD1 (6 bases). The V end lost 6 bases, the J end lost 8 bases, and 19 bases lay between the germline ends. The CDR3 has 14 amino acids.